These 20 T cell receptor beta chains were sequenced from one sample in a study of naive and memory T cell subsets listed by TCRdb under 2017. A robust, sensitive protocol for the amplification, sequencing and analysis of TCRs was described in the study, in which 3' ligation of a UMI-containing oligonucleotide to TCR cDNA was used. The library was built by means of 5' RACE. This sample was sequenced with an Illumina MiSeq. Four rounds of PCR, run with the SP2 primer together with nested alpha and beta constant region primers, were used to amplify the ligated cDNA. The raw public reads went through TCRdb reprocessing: fastp at Q25, MiXCR clone calling, in-frame beta chains kept. Merged by CDR3 protein, the rows form single entries marked with the most common genes and DNA. Within this sample are roughly 30,000 distinct CDR3 sequences, with 16% of them counted one time only. The ten largest make up around 2.7% of the sample.

All receptors come from a female donor in good health.

The chain recombines TRBV5-6 with TRBJ2-1; 9 positions match TRBD1. CDR1 and CDR2 (germline): SGHDT, YYEEEE. The CDR3 extends over 17 amino acids. V was clipped by 7 bases and J by 7 bases; unmatched bases: 18. For the CDR3, the DNA is TGTGCCAGCCGCGATAGGTCCATCAGGACAGGGGAAAATGAGCAGTTCTTC. Protein: CASRDRSIRTGENEQFF.

The chain recombines TRBV4-1 with TRBJ2-7, with D maybe TRBD1 (6 bases). Germline CDR1 MGHRA, CDR2 YSYEKL. Deletions cut 0 bases from V and 3 bases from J, with 12 bases between. CDR3 length equals 15 residues. The CDR3 sequence: CASSQDRAGVYEQYF. The DNA of the CDR3 is TGCGCCAGCAGCCAAGATAGGGCAGGGGTCTACGAGCAGTACTTC.

This clonotype has ten or more counts. The chain joins TRBV20-1 to TRBJ2-3, with TRBD2 as a possible D gene (6 bases). Per germline, CDR1 DFQATT and CDR2 SNEGSKA (reference sequence). V shed 6 bases and J shed 3 bases, with 16 bases lying between them. This CDR3 has 14 amino acids. CDR3 region: CSARDFPGTDTQYF. In nucleotides, the CDR3 is TGCAGTGCCCGGGACTTCCCGGGGACAGATACGCAGTATTTT.

This chain uses TRBV5-1 with TRBJ1-2, with D unclear. V shed 0 bases and J shed 8 bases, with 8 bases lying between them. CDR3 length equals 12 residues. Germline CDR1 and CDR2: SGHRS and YFSETQ. CDR3 sequence: CASSLATNGYTF. CDR3 bases: TGCGCCAGCAGCTTGGCGACGAACGGCTACACCTTC.

J is TRBJ1-1 and V is TRBV18, with no clear D. Germline loops: CDR1 KGHSH, CDR2 LQKENI. V was shortened by 2 bases and J by 1 base, with 5 bases between the two germline ends. The CDR3 is made up of 13 amino acids. As DNA, the CDR3 is TGTGCCAGCTCACCAAAGCCGAACACTGAAGCTTTCTTT. This codes for CASSPKPNTEAFF.

This clonotype was observed a few times. The chain has TRBV10-1 and TRBJ2-1; D uncertain. Trimming shortened V by 0 bases and J by 6 bases, and 9 bases separated the two germline ends. This CDR3 has 14 residues. Germline values: CDR1 WNHNN, CDR2 SYGVQD (reference sequence). The CDR3: CASSESPWPNEQFF. The CDR3, as DNA: TGCGCCAGCAGTGAGTCACCCTGGCCCAATGAGCAGTTCTTC.

The chain links TRBV27 to TRBJ2-2; 9 bases agree with TRBD1. With V trimmed by 6 bases and J by 6 bases, 11 bases remained unmatched. Germline V lookup: CDR1 MNHEY, CDR2 SMNVEV (reference sequence). The CDR3 has 16 amino acids. The CDR3 DNA is TGTGCCAGCAGCCCAAGACAGGGGGTCCGGGCCGGGGAGCTGTTTTTT. The encoded protein is CASSPRQGVRAGELFF.

J is TRBJ1-2 and V is TRBV6-6; 9 nucleotides align to TRBD1. Germline CDR1 and CDR2: MNHNY and SVGAGI (reference sequence). This CDR3 contains 15 residues. J gave up 3 bases and V 6 bases, and 8 bases lay outside the gene matches. Here the CDR3 DNA reads TGTGCCAGCAGACCCGGACAGGGGAGCGACTATGGCTACACCTTC. Protein: CASRPGQGSDYGYTF.

This clonotype was observed many times. V usage is TRBV6-5 and J usage is TRBJ1-2, with 7 bases lining up with TRBD1. In germline, CDR1 is MNHEY, CDR2 SVGAGI. The J segment lost 2 bases and the V segment lost 4 bases, leaving 1 base of the junction unmatched. This CDR3 spans 13 amino acids. CDR3 DNA: TGTGCCAGCAGTTCGACAGGGAACTATGGCTACACCTTC. Protein product: CASSSTGNYGYTF.

The sample holds a few counts of this clonotype. The chain uses TRBV6-6 and TRBJ1-2; no definite D call. Trimming took 2 bases from V and 6 from J, leaving 13 bases between them. Germline CDR1 reads MNHNY; CDR2 reads SVGAGI (reference sequence). The CDR3 has 14 amino acids. CDR3 residues: CASSYRVQENGYTF. The CDR3 DNA reads TGTGCCAGCAGTTACCGGGTCCAAGAGAATGGCTACACCTTC.

This clonotype was seen at least ten times. The V gene is TRBV20-1, the J gene TRBJ2-7; 8 positions match TRBD2. The germline V gene encodes CDR1 DFQATT and CDR2 SNEGSKA (reference sequence). V was clipped by 3 bases and J by 3 bases; unmatched bases: 16. The CDR3 loop spans 17 amino acids. CDR3: CSARGAHEGRGDYEQYF. CDR3 bases: TGCAGTGCTAGGGGGGCCCATGAGGGGCGGGGGGACTACGAGCAGTACTTC.

This clonotype was seen a handful of times. The chain has TRBV15 and TRBJ2-3, with D possibly TRBD2 on 7 matching bases. The CDR3 covers 16 residues. V was cut by 4 bases and J by 0 bases, with 14 bases left in between. Germline loops: CDR1 LNHNV, CDR2 YYDKDF (reference sequence). The CDR3 reads CATSIRRGGSTDTQYF. For the CDR3, the DNA is TGTGCCACCAGCATTCGAAGGGGGGGTAGCACAGATACGCAGTATTTT.

This clonotype was found many times. The V gene is TRBV20-1, the J gene TRBJ2-7; D unresolved. The CDR3 contains 12 residues. Trimming removed 5 bases at V and 6 bases at J, with 14 bases between. Per the germline V gene, CDR1 is DFQATT and CDR2 is SNEGSKA (reference sequence). Here the CDR3 reads CSAASKGPEQYF. CDR3 in DNA: TGCAGTGCTGCCTCTAAGGGTCCCGAGCAGTACTTC.

The chain couples TRBV29-1 to TRBJ1-1, with a possible D match to TRBD1 (6 bases). CDR3 length: 18 amino acids. Germline CDR1 is SQVTM and CDR2 is ANQGSEA. V shed 0 bases and J shed 0 bases, with 20 bases lying between them. In nucleotides, the CDR3 is TGCAGCGTTGAAGATCCGAGGGGCAAAGGGGGGATGAACACTGAAGCTTTCTTT. Its protein product is CSVEDPRGKGGMNTEAFF.

This clonotype was counted at least ten times. CDR3 region: CASASPGLETQYF. CDR3 DNA sequence: TGTGCCAGTGCATCTCCAGGGTTAGAGACCCAGTACTTC. The genes are TRBV19 and TRBJ2-5; weak D call: TRBD1 (5 bases). From germline, CDR1 is LNHDA and CDR2 SQIVND (reference sequence). The CDR3 is 13 amino acids. The V end was cut by 8 bases, the J end by 4 bases, with 14 bases between. Full variable domain (outside the CDR3, taken from reference TRBV19 and TRBJ2-5): DGGITQSPKYLFRKEGQNVTLSCEQNLNHDAMYWYRQDPGQGLRLIYYSQIVNDFQKGDIAEGYSVSREKKESFPLTVTSAQKNPTAFYLCASASPGLETQYFGPGTRLLVL.

This clonotype has only a few counts. This sequence joins TRBV29-1 and TRBJ1-5, with TRBD1 identical over 7 bases. The CDR3 contains 14 residues. The germline gives CDR1 SQVTM, CDR2 ANQGSEA. J lost 0 bases, V lost 6 bases, and 5 bases had no gene match. Here the CDR3 reads CSVTGQHSNQPQHF. CDR3 in DNA: TGCAGCGTGACGGGACAGCATAGCAATCAGCCCCAGCATTTT.

The J gene is TRBJ1-2, the V gene TRBV28, with a tentative D call TRBD1 (6 bases). The germline V and J ends were trimmed by 1 base and 2 bases, with 8 bases remaining between them. The CDR3 contains 14 residues. Germline V gives CDR1 MDHEN, CDR2 SYDVKM. The CDR3 nucleotides read TGTGCCAGCAGTTTATTTGGGGGCAACTATGGCTACACCTTC. Translation gives CASSLFGGNYGYTF.

This clonotype was recorded at least ten times. The chain links TRBV7-7 to TRBJ2-3; tentatively, D is TRBD2 (5 bases). CDR1 is SSHAT, CDR2 FNYEAQ, per germline (reference sequence). The CDR3 spans 12 residues. V gave up 5 bases and J gave up 4 bases, with 7 bases separating them. CDR3 nucleotide sequence: TGTGCCAGCAGCCCGGGATCAGATACGCAGTATTTT. It specifies CASSPGSDTQYF.

V and J are TRBV6-1 and TRBJ2-3; the match to TRBD1 covers 7 bases. V shed 3 bases and J 1 base; nucleotides not matched to a gene: 4. CDR3 length: 15 residues. Per the germline V gene, CDR1 is MNHNS and CDR2 is SASEGT. This CDR3 reads CASSDDRARTDTQYF. The CDR3 DNA reads as TGTGCCAGCAGTGACGACAGGGCCCGCACAGATACGCAGTATTTT.

This chain connects TRBV6-5 to TRBJ1-1; no clear D. The CDR3 consists of 13 residues. Trimming left V 2 bases short and J 11 bases short, with 15 bases between. Per the germline V gene, CDR1 is MNHEY and CDR2 is SVGAGI. This CDR3 reads CASSYTDQTMAFF. CDR3 nucleotides: TGTGCCAGCAGTTACACGGACCAAACTATGGCTTTCTTT.